Listed here are 10 T cell receptor beta chains from one sample, sequenced in a study of CD8+ T cells in alopecia areata. Separation of pooled cutaneous lymph node cells was by sorting with CD4, CD8alpha, NKG2D, NKG2ACE and other markers. RNA extraction was followed by reverse transcription into cDNA, which acted as the sequencing template. Data came from immunoSEQ multiplex PCR; TCRdb stores just in-frame clones and leaves some out. This repertoire lists around 290,000 clones without singletons; 1.2% sits in the top ten. What was sequenced was CD4+ T cells sorted from a lymph node. The receptors shown here come from a C3H/HeJ mouse with alopecia areata. This mouse strain has H2-k as its MHC haplotype.

There are a few counts of this clone. Mouse gene names and germline throughout. The read finishes 4 residues shy of the CDR3 end, and the germline J gene is used to complete it. This chain uses TRBV19 with TRBJ1-2, with 7 bases identical to TRBD1. The V gene's germline CDR1 is FNHDT and CDR2 SITEND (reference sequence). This CDR3 spans 12 amino acids. The CDR3: CASSRTGSDYTF. CDR3 DNA, as far as it was read: TGTGCCAGCAGTAGGACAGGTTCC.

This clone was counted a few times. Genes and germline are mouse. The read falls 4 residues short of the CDR3 end, and the missing part is taken from the germline J gene. This chain links TRBV13-2 with TRBJ2-4; 8 nucleotides match TRBD2. CDR3 length: 15 residues. The germline V gene has CDR1 NNHNN and CDR2 SYGAGS (reference sequence). The junction had 3 bases not matched to a gene; V was cut back by 3 bases and J by 0 bases. The sequenced part of the CDR3 DNA is TGTGCCAGCGGTGGGACTGGGAGTAGTCAAAAC. Translation gives CASGGTGSSQN. The CDR3 reads in full as CASGGTGSSQNTLYF.

This clone has at least ten counts. Each gene name is a mouse one. Read coverage stops 4 residues before the CDR3 terminus; the germline J gene supplies the remainder. The rearrangement joins TRBV17 to TRBJ2-2; 7 bases map to TRBD2. The ends lost 6 bases at V and 3 bases at J; junction bases unmatched: 4. The CDR3 sequence is 14 residues long. Germline V gene lookup returns CDR1 MNHDT and CDR2 YYDKIL. Here the CDR3 reads CASRRLGDTGQLYF. The DNA read from the CDR3 is TGTGCTAGCAGAAGACTGGGAGACACCGGG. Full variable domain (missing parts from reference TRBV17 and TRBJ2-2): DTTVKQNPRYKLARVGKPVNLICSQTMNHDTMYWYQKKPNQAPKLLLFYYDKILNREADTFEKFQSSRPNNSFCSLYIGSAGLEYSAMYLCASRRLGDTGQLYFGEGSKLTVL.

With regard to this clone: The listed genes are named as in mouse. The sequence runs out 4 residues before the end of the CDR3; the remainder is reconstructed from the germline J gene. The rearrangement links TRBV13-1 to TRBJ1-1; D is unclear. Germline CDR1 is NSHNY and CDR2 is SYGAGN. There are 14 residues in the CDR3. Trimming removed 3 bases from V and 1 base from J, with 10 bases in between. CDR3 sequence reads: CASSGQTGNTEVFF. CDR3 DNA (partial): TGTGCCAGCAGTGGCCAAACTGGGAACACA.

In regard to this clone: Gene names are mouse gene names. Read coverage stops 4 residues before the CDR3 terminus; the germline J gene supplies the remainder. The chain couples TRBV5 to TRBJ2-1; unclear D gene. The CDR3 spans 15 residues. Trimming cost V 2 bases and J 0 bases, with 8 bases left between them. The germline CDR1 and CDR2 sequences are LGHNA and YNLKQL (reference sequence). This CDR3 reads CASSQPTYNYAEQFF. The covered CDR3 bases are TGTGCCAGCAGCCAACCCACTTATAACTATGCT.

Concerning this clone itself: The gene symbols are mouse symbols. The read stops 4 residues short of the end of the CDR3; the missing end is completed from the germline J gene. The genes are TRBV19 and TRBJ2-3, with D maybe TRBD2 (5 bases). This CDR3 is 15 amino acids long. Germline V gene data show CDR1 as FNHDT and CDR2 as SITEND (reference sequence). With 2 bases removed from V and 0 bases from J, the gap between germline ends came to 10 bases. The CDR3 region is CASSIYWRSAETLYF. CDR3 DNA, as far as it was read: TGTGCCAGCAGTATTTACTGGCGTAGTGCAGAA.

This clone was seen a few times. A read error is possible here, since a much larger clone lies one base away. Gene names denote mouse genes. The missing CDR3 end, 4 residues past where the read stops, is filled in from the germline J gene. This chain links TRBV2 with TRBJ2-1; 7 nucleotides agree with TRBD1. From germline, CDR1 is LGHNA and CDR2 YSYQKL. The J segment lost 1 base and the V segment lost 2 bases, leaving 2 bases of the junction unmatched. The CDR3 has 15 amino acids. The CDR3 reads CASSQNRGNYAEQFF. Partial CDR3 DNA: TGTGCCAGCAGCCAAAACAGGGGAAACTATGCT.

Points on this clone: Gene names and germline refer to mouse. The read ends 4 residues shy of where the CDR3 ends; the end is completed using the germline J gene. Distinct nucleotide sequences in the sample also encode this CDR3. This chain joins TRBV13-2 and TRBJ1-1; D unclear. CDR1 NNHNN and CDR2 SYGAGS come from the germline V gene (reference sequence). Deletions cut 4 bases from V and 0 bases from J, with 4 bases between. The CDR3 consists of 12 residues. The sequenced part of the CDR3 DNA is TGTGCCAGCGGTCGACAGAACACA. It specifies CASGRQNT. The complete CDR3 sequence is CASGRQNTEVFF.

With regard to this clone: These gene names are mouse names. Other DNA sequences within the sample encode an identical CDR3. CDR3 DNA, as far as it was read: TGTGCCAGCAGTATAAACAGAAACACCGGG. Its protein is CASSINRNTG. The whole CDR3 region reads CASSINRNTGQLYF. V usage is TRBV19 and J usage is TRBJ2-2; D not resolved. The sequenced fragment ends 4 residues before the CDR3 boundary, so the rest is inferred from the germline J gene. Trimming left V 1 base short and J 1 base short, with 5 bases between. The CDR3 totals 14 residues. Germline CDR1 FNHDT, CDR2 SITEND (reference sequence). Drawing the rest from reference TRBV19 and TRBJ2-2, the complete variable domain is GGIITQTPKFLIGQEGQKLTLKCQQNFNHDTMYWYRQDSGKGLRLIYYSITENDLQKGDLSEGYDASREKKSSFSLTVTSAQKNEMAVFLCASSINRNTGQLYFGEGSKLTVL.

This clone was found many times. Genes here carry mouse names. The CDR3 end falls 4 residues outside the read, so it is completed with the germline J gene. Other nucleotide sequences in the sample specify the same CDR3. This chain links TRBV13-2 with TRBJ1-2, with a tentative D call TRBD1 (5 bases). The germline V gene has CDR1 NNHNN and CDR2 SYGAGS (reference sequence). V was pared by 1 base and J by 2 bases, with 6 bases between. The CDR3 loop spans 13 amino acids. CDR3 sequence: CASGDPGNSDYTF. The CDR3 bases that were read are TGTGCCAGCGGTGATCCAGGGAACTCC.